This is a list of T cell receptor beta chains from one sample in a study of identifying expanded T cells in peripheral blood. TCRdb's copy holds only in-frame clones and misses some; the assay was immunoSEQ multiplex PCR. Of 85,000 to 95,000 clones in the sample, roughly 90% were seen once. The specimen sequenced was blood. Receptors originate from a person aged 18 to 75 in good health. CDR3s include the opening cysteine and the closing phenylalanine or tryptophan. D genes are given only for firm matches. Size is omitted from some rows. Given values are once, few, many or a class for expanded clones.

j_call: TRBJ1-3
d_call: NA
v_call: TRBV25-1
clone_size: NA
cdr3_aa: CASSEDSGNTIYF
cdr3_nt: TGTGCCAGCAGTGAGGACTCTGGAAACACCATATATTTT

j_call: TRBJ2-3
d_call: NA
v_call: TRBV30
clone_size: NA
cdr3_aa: CAWSWAGAPGDTQYF
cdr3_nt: TGTGCCTGGAGTTGGGCAGGGGCCCCTGGGGATACGCAGTATTTT

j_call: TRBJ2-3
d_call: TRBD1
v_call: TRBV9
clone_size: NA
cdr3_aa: CASSVAGQGSDTQYF
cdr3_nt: TGTGCCAGCAGCGTAGCCGGACAGGGTTCAGATACGCAGTATTTT

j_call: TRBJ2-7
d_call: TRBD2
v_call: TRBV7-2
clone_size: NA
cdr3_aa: CASSRLAGISYEQYF
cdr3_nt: TGTGCCAGCAGCCGACTAGCGGGGATCTCCTACGAGCAGTACTTC

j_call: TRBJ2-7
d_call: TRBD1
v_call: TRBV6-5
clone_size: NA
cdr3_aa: CASSSDTQGTGQYF
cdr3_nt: TGTGCCAGCAGTTCCGATACTCAGGGGACAGGGCAGTACTTC

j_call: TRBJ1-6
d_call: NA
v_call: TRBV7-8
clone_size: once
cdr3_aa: CASSSGISYNSPLHF
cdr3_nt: TGTGCCAGCAGCTCAGGGATTTCCTATAATTCACCCCTCCACTTT

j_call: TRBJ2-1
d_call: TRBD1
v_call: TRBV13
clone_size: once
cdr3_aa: CASSSDRGSYNEQFF
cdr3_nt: TGTGCCAGCAGCTCCGACAGGGGGTCCTACAATGAGCAGTTCTTC

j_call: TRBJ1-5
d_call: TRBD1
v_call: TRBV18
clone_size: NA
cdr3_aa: CASSPDRGNQPQHF
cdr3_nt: TGTGCCAGCTCACCCGACAGGGGCAATCAGCCCCAGCATTTT

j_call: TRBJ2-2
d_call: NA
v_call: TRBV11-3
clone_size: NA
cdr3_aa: CASSLGPITGELFF
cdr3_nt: TGTGCCAGCAGCTTAGGACCAATCACCGGGGAGCTGTTTTTT

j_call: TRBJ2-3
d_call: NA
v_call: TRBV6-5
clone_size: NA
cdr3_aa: CASSYSTLGVRRVFF
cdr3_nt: TGTGCCAGCAGTTACTCCACCCTCGGGGTCAGACGGGTATTTTTT

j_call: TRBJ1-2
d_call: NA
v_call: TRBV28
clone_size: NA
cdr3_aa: CATGGYGYTF
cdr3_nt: TGTGCCACCGGGGGATATGGCTACACCTTC

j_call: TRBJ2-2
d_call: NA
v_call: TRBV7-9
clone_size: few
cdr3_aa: CASSSRNTGELFF
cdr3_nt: TGTGCCAGCAGCTCACGAAACACCGGGGAGCTGTTTTTT

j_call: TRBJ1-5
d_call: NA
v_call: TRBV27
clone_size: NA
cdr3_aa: CASSSDPRISPQHF
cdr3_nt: TGTGCCAGCAGTTCTGACCCACGAATCAGCCCCCAGCATTTT

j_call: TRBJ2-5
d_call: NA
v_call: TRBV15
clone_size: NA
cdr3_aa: CATTLSGRETQYF
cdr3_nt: TGTGCCACCACCCTCAGCGGGCGGGAGACCCAGTACTTC

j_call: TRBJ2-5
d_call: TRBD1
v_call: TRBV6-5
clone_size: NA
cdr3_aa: CASGMDRVEETQYF
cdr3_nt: TGTGCCAGCGGAATGGACAGGGTGGAAGAGACCCAGTACTTC

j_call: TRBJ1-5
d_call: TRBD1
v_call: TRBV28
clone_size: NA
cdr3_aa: CASSLSGQFGNQPQHF
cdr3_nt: TGTGCCAGCAGTCTATCGGGACAGTTTGGCAATCAGCCCCAGCATTTT

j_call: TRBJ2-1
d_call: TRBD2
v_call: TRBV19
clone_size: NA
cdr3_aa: CASSSSGYYNEQFF
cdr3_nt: TGTGCCAGTAGTTCTAGCGGCTACTACAATGAGCAGTTCTTC

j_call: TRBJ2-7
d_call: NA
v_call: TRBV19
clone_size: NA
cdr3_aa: CASSLAEGTYEQYF
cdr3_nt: TGTGCCAGTAGTCTCGCTGAGGGGACCTACGAGCAGTACTTC

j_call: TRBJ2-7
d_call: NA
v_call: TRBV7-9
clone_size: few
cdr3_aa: CASSSPGSYEQYF
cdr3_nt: TGTGCCAGCAGCTCCCCCGGGTCCTACGAGCAGTACTTC

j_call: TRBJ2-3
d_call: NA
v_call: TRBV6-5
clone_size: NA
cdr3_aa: CASSYSGFGTDTQYF
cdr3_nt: TGTGCCAGCAGTTACTCAGGGTTTGGCACAGATACGCAGTATTTT

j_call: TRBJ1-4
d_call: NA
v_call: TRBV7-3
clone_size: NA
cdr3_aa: CASSAASGDTLFF
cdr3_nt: TGTGCCAGCAGCGCCGCGTCCGGGGATACACTGTTTTTT

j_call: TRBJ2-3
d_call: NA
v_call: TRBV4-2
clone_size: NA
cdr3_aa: CASSQARGTDTQYF
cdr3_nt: TGTGCCAGCAGCCAAGCCCGAGGGACAGATACGCAGTATTTT

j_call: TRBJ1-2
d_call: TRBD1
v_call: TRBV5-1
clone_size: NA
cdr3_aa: CASSPSGQGVLGYTF
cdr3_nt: TGCGCCAGCAGCCCCTCGGGACAGGGGGTATTGGGCTACACCTTC

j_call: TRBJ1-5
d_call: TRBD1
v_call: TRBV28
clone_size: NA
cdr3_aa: CASSRQGAQQPQHF
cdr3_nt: TGTGCCAGCAGCCGACAGGGGGCCCAGCAGCCCCAGCATTTT

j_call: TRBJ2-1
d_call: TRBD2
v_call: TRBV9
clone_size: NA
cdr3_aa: CASSEGGFRDYFSYNEQFF
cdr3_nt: TGTGCCAGCAGCGAAGGCGGGTTCCGGGACTACTTTTCCTACAATGAGCAGTTCTTC

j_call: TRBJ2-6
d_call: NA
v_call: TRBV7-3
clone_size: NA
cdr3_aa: CASSSGGGGANVLTF
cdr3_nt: TGTGCCAGCAGCTCTGGAGGGGGCGGGGCCAACGTCCTGACTTTC

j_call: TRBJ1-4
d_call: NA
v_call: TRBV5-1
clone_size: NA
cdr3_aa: CASSALQGRAEKLFF
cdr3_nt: TGCGCCAGCAGCGCGCTCCAGGGGAGAGCGGAAAAACTGTTTTTT

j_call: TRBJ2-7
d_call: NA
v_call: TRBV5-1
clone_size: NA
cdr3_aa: CASSFGGTDSYEQYF
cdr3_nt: TGCGCCAGCAGCTTTGGGGGGACGGACTCCTACGAGCAGTACTTC

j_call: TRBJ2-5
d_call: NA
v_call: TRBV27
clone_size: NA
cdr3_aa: CASSLYHLGSPQETQYF
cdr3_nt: TGTGCCAGCAGTCTGTATCACCTCGGGAGCCCCCAAGAGACCCAGTACTTC

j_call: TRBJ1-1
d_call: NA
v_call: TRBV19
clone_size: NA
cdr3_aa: CASSLSIGGGTPGAFF
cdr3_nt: TGTGCCAGTAGTCTTTCCATTGGGGGGGGCACCCCCGGAGCTTTCTTT

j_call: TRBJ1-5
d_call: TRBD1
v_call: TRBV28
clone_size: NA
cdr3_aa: CASSPWTGDNQPQHF
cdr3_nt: TGTGCCAGCAGTCCGTGGACAGGGGACAATCAGCCCCAGCATTTT

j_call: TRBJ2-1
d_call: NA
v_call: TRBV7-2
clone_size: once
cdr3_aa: CASSPDSSVRFF
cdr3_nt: TGTGCCAGCAGCCCGGACTCCTCAGTAAGATTCTTC

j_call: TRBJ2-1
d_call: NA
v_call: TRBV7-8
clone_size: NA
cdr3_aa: CASSQDSPGIYNEQFF
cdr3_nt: TGTGCCAGCAGCCAAGACAGTCCGGGAATCTACAATGAGCAGTTCTTC

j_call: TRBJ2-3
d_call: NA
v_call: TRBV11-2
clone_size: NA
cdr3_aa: CASSRGLQVTDTQYF
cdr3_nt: TGTGCCAGCAGCAGAGGACTACAAGTCACAGATACGCAGTATTTT

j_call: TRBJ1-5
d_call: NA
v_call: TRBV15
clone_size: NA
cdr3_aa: CATSRDFGSNQPQHF
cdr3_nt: TGTGCCACCAGCAGAGATTTCGGAAGCAATCAGCCCCAGCATTTT

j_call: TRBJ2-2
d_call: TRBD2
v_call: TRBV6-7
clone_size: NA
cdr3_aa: CASSPLAGSNTGELFF
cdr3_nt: TGTGCCAGCAGTCCTTTAGCGGGATCGAACACCGGGGAGCTGTTTTTT

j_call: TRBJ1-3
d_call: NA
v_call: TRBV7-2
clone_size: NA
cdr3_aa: CASSPTGRASGNTIYF
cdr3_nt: TGTGCCAGCAGCCCCACCGGACGGGCCTCTGGAAACACCATATATTTT